This TCR beta chain comes out of a study of identical twins. About this clonotype itself: Its antigen is unknown.

The CDR3 totals 17 residues. Germline CDR1 reads MGHRA; CDR2 reads YSYEKL. The V end was cut by 3 bases, the J end by 1 base, with 17 bases between. Broader study findings: Fewer insertions characterized abundant cord blood beta clonotypes, whereas memory repertoires showed none.

TCRdb analysed the 5' RACE reads with MiXCR anew, one entry per CDR3 protein. The sample yields some 900,000 distinct CDR3 sequences, around 12% seen once. This same sample was also part of a study on yellow fever vaccine responses in identical twins.

This TCR came from a woman between 18 and 30 years old in good health. The sequenced material came from PBMCs. This chain uses TRBV4-1 with TRBJ2-3; possible D gene TRBD2, 6 bases. DNA for the CDR3: TGCGCCAGCAGCCAGTTCCCGGGACTCTCCCGCACAGATACGCAGTATTTT. It yields the protein CASSQFPGLSRTDTQYF.